The 32 T cell receptor beta chains in this list originate from one sample, sequenced in a study of T cells after yellow fever vaccination (dated by TCRdb to about 2019). In light of the paper, this sample's treatment or condition label describes: live attenuated yellow fever vaccine strain. Libraries were built with 5' RACE. Sequenced using an Illumina HiSeq 2500. TCRdb cleaned the public reads at Q25 with fastp, built clones with MiXCR and kept in-frame beta chains. Duplicate CDR3 protein sequences are folded into a single record with the most common DNA and genes. The table for this sample lists around 610,000 distinct CDR3 sequences; approximately 13% of them were counted only once. The ten largest account for more than 13% of the sample. The starting material was PBMCs, obtained on the day of the yellow fever booster vaccination. The receptors originated from a man between 25 and 39 years old who received the YFV17D yellow fever vaccine.

Only a few counts were recorded for this clonotype. CDR3 sequence reads: CSARAGGSNQPQHF. CDR3 DNA: TGCAGTGCTAGAGCAGGGGGTAGCAATCAGCCCCAGCATTTT. The chain combines TRBV20-1 with TRBJ1-5; 7 positions agree with TRBD1. CDR3 length equals 14 residues. V lost 1 base to trimming and J lost 0 bases; unmatched junction nucleotides: 0. Germline CDR1 reads DFQATT; CDR2 reads SNEGSKA (reference sequence).

The V and J genes are TRBV10-3 and TRBJ1-4, with D unresolved. Germline CDR1 reads ENHRY; CDR2 reads SYGVKD. The V end was cut by 4 bases, the J end by 1 base, with 7 bases between. The CDR3 spans 14 residues. The CDR3 spells CAISGGRTNEKLFF. As DNA, the CDR3 is TGTGCCATCAGTGGGGGAAGAACTAATGAAAAACTGTTTTTT.

The table lists this clonotype with a few counts. The chain employs TRBV20-1 and TRBJ1-2; TRBD1 might be the D (5 bases). V was shortened by 6 bases and J by 7 bases, with 18 bases between the two germline ends. CDR1 and CDR2 from the germline V gene are DFQATT and SNEGSKA (reference sequence). The CDR3 contains 13 residues. The CDR3 here is CSAHRGGTAGYTF. The DNA of the CDR3 is TGCAGTGCCCACCGCGGGGGGACCGCTGGCTACACCTTC.

In this sample, this clonotype turned up many times. For the CDR3, the DNA is TGTGCCAGCAGCCCTAGCGGGAGCTCCTACGAGCAGTACTTC. This gives the protein CASSPSGSSYEQYF. This chain joins TRBV12-3 or TRBV12-4 and TRBJ2-7; 10 nucleotides agree with TRBD2. The CDR3 runs to 14 residues. After removal of 6 bases from V and 0 bases from J, the junction contained 2 bases not matched to a gene.

The CDR3 DNA follows: TGTGCCAGCAGCACCCTCCAGCGGGAGGCTGGCGAGCAGTACTTC. Its protein is CASSTLQREAGEQYF. V is TRBV7-2 and J is TRBJ2-7; 9 bases agree with TRBD2. V shed 5 bases, J shed 6 bases, and the junction held 11 bases outside the gene matches. The germline CDR1 and CDR2 sequences are SGHTA and FQGNSA. There are 15 residues in the CDR3. Full variable domain (rest looked up from reference TRBV7-2 and TRBJ2-7): GAGVSQSPSNKVTEKGKDVELRCDPISGHTALYWYRQSLGQGLEFLIYFQGNSAPDKSGLPSDRFSAERTGGSVSTLTIQRTQQEDSAVYLCASSTLQREAGEQYFGPGTRLTVT.

The V gene is TRBV2, the J gene TRBJ1-2, with D unclear. CDR3 length equals 12 residues. V shed 4 bases and J shed 5 bases, with 8 bases lying between them. Germline V lookup: CDR1 SNHLY, CDR2 FYNNEI. CDR3 sequence: CASSGTVYGYTF. The CDR3 nucleotides are TGTGCCAGCAGTGGGACGGTTTATGGCTACACCTTC. Based on the CDR3 plus reference TRBV2 and TRBJ1-2, the full variable domain is EPEVTQTPSHQVTQMGQEVILRCVPISNHLYFYWYRQILGQKVEFLVSFYNNEISEKSEIFDDQFSVERPDGSNFTLKIRSTKLEDSAMYFCASSGTVYGYTFGSGTRLTVV.

This clonotype was detected many times. This chain connects TRBV12-3 or TRBV12-4 to TRBJ2-7, with 7 bases that match TRBD1. The CDR3 has 13 amino acids. The V gene end was trimmed by 6 bases and the J gene end by 2 bases; junction bases not matched to a gene: 4. CDR3 sequence reads: CASSSTGAYEQYF. In DNA, the CDR3 is TGTGCCAGCAGCTCTACAGGGGCCTACGAGCAGTACTTC.

The sample holds a few counts of this clonotype. In DNA form, the CDR3 reads TGCAGCGTTGAGTTACTAGCGGGAGTGTGGGGAGATACGCAGTATTTT. This codes for CSVELLAGVWGDTQYF. V usage is TRBV29-1 and J usage is TRBJ2-3, with 11 bases that match TRBD2. The germline V gene encodes CDR1 SQVTM and CDR2 ANQGSEA. There are 16 residues in the CDR3. V was pared by 3 bases and J by 5 bases, with 10 bases of the junction left unmatched.

A word on this clonotype: It is unclear where the CDR3 begins or ends on the DNA, so no DNA is shown, and the CDR3 is as TCRdb lists it. The chain combines TRBV7-5 with TRBJ1-2. TRBV7-5 constitutes a pseudogene. The CDR3 spans 10 residues, counting both ends. The chain's CDR3 is CISVPEAITF.

The table lists this clonotype with a few counts. The chain couples TRBV7-2 to TRBJ2-2; D remains unclear. This CDR3 region has 15 residues. CDR1 is SGHTA and CDR2 is FQGNSA in the germline V gene. V was cut by 5 bases and J by 0 bases, with 10 bases left in between. This CDR3 reads CASSRTWANTGELFF. DNA for the CDR3: TGTGCCAGCAGCCGGACCTGGGCGAACACCGGGGAGCTGTTTTTT.

The sample holds a few counts of this clonotype. The V call is TRBV27, the J call TRBJ2-7; TRBD1 might be the D (7 bases). CDR1 and CDR2 (germline): MNHEY, SMNVEV (reference sequence). Trimming took 6 bases from V and 3 from J, leaving 24 bases between them. The CDR3 is 17 residues long. The CDR3 spells CASRSSRDSATYYEQYF. The CDR3 bases are TGTGCCAGCAGATCCTCGCGGGACAGCGCAACTTACTACGAGCAGTACTTC.

This clonotype was observed a few times. The chain has TRBV5-1 and TRBJ2-5; 13 nucleotides align to TRBD2. The V gene end was trimmed by 0 bases and the J gene end by 4 bases; junction bases not matched to a gene: 6. Germline loops: CDR1 SGHRS, CDR2 YFSETQ. This CDR3 spans 17 amino acids. CDR3 residues: CASSLGTSGRAGETQYF. The CDR3 DNA reads as TGCGCCAGCAGCTTGGGTACTAGCGGGAGGGCCGGAGAGACCCAGTACTTC.

The genes are TRBV5-1 and TRBJ1-1; the D gene is possibly TRBD1 (5 bases). The CDR3 has 14 amino acids. Germline V gene lookup returns CDR1 SGHRS and CDR2 YFSETQ. The germline V and J ends were trimmed by 4 bases and 0 bases, with 10 bases remaining between them. Written as DNA, the CDR3 is TGCGCCAGCAGCGTACAGGTACTGAACACTGAAGCTTTCTTT. Translated: CASSVQVLNTEAFF.

This clonotype appeared a few times. V usage is TRBV6-2 or TRBV6-3 and J usage is TRBJ2-7, with no clear D. V lost 8 bases to trimming and J lost 4 bases, with 18 bases between them. Germline-derived CDR1 and CDR2 are MNHEY and SVGEGT. The CDR3 runs 14 residues. The CDR3 nucleotides read TGTGCCAGCGCCGACGGAGACGGACCGTACGAGCAGTACTTC. As protein: CASADGDGPYEQYF.

A few counts support this clonotype. This chain links TRBV19 with TRBJ2-3, with 7 bases aligning to TRBD2. The junction had 16 bases not matched to a gene; V was cut back by 6 bases and J by 1 base. Germline CDR1 LNHDA, CDR2 SQIVND (reference sequence). The length of the CDR3 is 18 residues. CDR3 nucleotides: TGTGCCAGTAGCCAAATCGGAAATCGGGACTACGGCACAGATACGCAGTATTTT. Translating it yields CASSQIGNRDYGTDTQYF. Drawing the rest from reference TRBV19 and TRBJ2-3, the complete variable domain is DGGITQSPKYLFRKEGQNVTLSCEQNLNHDAMYWYRQDPGQGLRLIYYSQIVNDFQKGDIAEGYSVSREKKESFPLTVTSAQKNPTAFYLCASSQIGNRDYGTDTQYFGPGTRLTVL.

This clonotype has just a few counts. The rearrangement joins TRBV5-1 to TRBJ2-2, with D possibly TRBD2 on 6 matching bases. Germline V lookup: CDR1 SGHRS, CDR2 YFSETQ. The CDR3 loop spans 16 amino acids. Trimming cost V 7 bases and J 2 bases, with 18 bases left between them. CDR3 bases: TGCGCCAGCCGGGGACTTACCGGGTCCAACACCGGGGAGCTGTTTTTT. It translates to CASRGLTGSNTGELFF. Combining the CDR3 with reference TRBV5-1 and TRBJ2-2 gives the whole variable domain KAGVTQTPRYLIKTRGQQVTLSCSPISGHRSVSWYQQTPGQGLQFLFEYFSETQRNKGNFPGRFSGRQFSNSRSEMNVSTLELGDSALYLCASRGLTGSNTGELFFGEGSRLTVL.

The CDR3 nucleotides read TGTGCCAGCAGTTTCCGGGAGAGCTCCTACGAGCAGTACTTC. It codes for CASSFRESSYEQYF. This sequence joins TRBV12-3 or TRBV12-4 and TRBJ2-7; D is perhaps TRBD2 (6 bases). This CDR3 comprises 14 residues. V lost 3 bases and J lost 0, with 9 bases in between.

A few counts support this clonotype. The V gene is TRBV20-1, the J gene TRBJ2-3, with D possibly TRBD2 on 5 matching bases. The CDR3 has 15 residues. Germline V gene lookup returns CDR1 DFQATT and CDR2 SNEGSKA (reference sequence). The ends were cut back, 1 base at V and 1 base at J, with 12 bases in the middle. In DNA, the CDR3 is TGCAGTGCTAGAGGAGAAGGACTCCGCACAGATACGCAGTATTTT. Its protein product is CSARGEGLRTDTQYF.

This clonotype occurred a few times. The rearrangement uses TRBV2 and TRBJ1-1; TRBD1 is a possible D gene (6 bases). The V end lost 3 bases, the J end lost 5 bases, and 10 bases lay between the germline ends. The germline V gene encodes CDR1 SNHLY and CDR2 FYNNEI. The CDR3 extends over 13 amino acids. In DNA form, the CDR3 reads TGTGCCAGCAGTGACAGGGGAAGAACTGAAGCTTTCTTT. This translates into CASSDRGRTEAFF. Full variable domain (remainder filled in from reference TRBV2 and TRBJ1-1): EPEVTQTPSHQVTQMGQEVILRCVPISNHLYFYWYRQILGQKVEFLVSFYNNEISEKSEIFDDQFSVERPDGSNFTLKIRSTKLEDSAMYFCASSDRGRTEAFFGQGTRLTVV.

This clonotype came up a few times. V is TRBV6-1 and J is TRBJ2-1, with D tentatively TRBD1 or TRBD2 (5 bases each). CDR3 length: 15 residues. V lost 5 bases to trimming and J lost 4 bases, with 15 bases between them. The V gene's germline CDR1 is MNHNS and CDR2 SASEGT. CDR3 in DNA: TGTGCCAGCAGTCAAACCCGGGACCTTTACAATGAGCAGTTCTTC. As protein: CASSQTRDLYNEQFF.

The table lists this clonotype with a few counts. The genes are TRBV12-3 or TRBV12-4 and TRBJ2-7; 12 bases match TRBD2. V was clipped by 6 bases and J by 5 bases; unmatched bases: 17. This CDR3 is 18 amino acids long. The CDR3 DNA reads TGTGCCAGCAGGGCGACTAGCGGGAGTGGGACCCCCTACCACGAGCAGTACTTC. Protein: CASRATSGSGTPYHEQYF.

In this sample, this clonotype turned up a few times. This chain joins TRBV18 and TRBJ2-1; a possible D gene is TRBD2 (6 bases). This CDR3 comprises 15 residues. Germline V gene lookup returns CDR1 KGHSH and CDR2 LQKENI. Trimming removed 3 bases at V and 4 bases at J, with 13 bases between. The CDR3 sequence: CASSPAGLVYNEQFF. The CDR3 DNA follows: TGTGCCAGCTCACCGGCGGGACTGGTATACAATGAGCAGTTCTTC.

The chain is built from TRBV5-1 and TRBJ2-3; maybe TRBD2 (6 bases). V dropped 0 bases and J dropped 0 bases, with 11 bases sitting between them. Germline assignment: CDR1 SGHRS and CDR2 YFSETQ. The length of the CDR3 is 16 residues. Here the CDR3 DNA reads TGCGCCAGCAGCTTGGCTGGGCGGGGTAGCACAGATACGCAGTATTTT. Protein product: CASSLAGRGSTDTQYF.

The J gene is TRBJ2-1, the V gene TRBV19, with 9 bases identical to TRBD1. The CDR3 loop spans 17 amino acids. CDR1 LNHDA and CDR2 SQIVND come from the germline V gene (reference sequence). The V segment lost 5 bases and the J segment 9 bases; nucleotides outside the gene matches: 17. The CDR3 is CASSPRDRVRTWGEQFF. The CDR3 nucleotides read TGTGCCAGTAGTCCTAGGGACAGGGTACGGACCTGGGGTGAGCAGTTCTTC.

The V gene is TRBV10-3, the J gene TRBJ2-3, with a tentative D call TRBD1 (5 bases). V was pared by 7 bases and J by 3 bases, with 17 bases between. The CDR3 sequence is 15 residues long. Germline loops: CDR1 ENHRY, CDR2 SYGVKD. The CDR3 here is CAITPQGRVTDTQYF. CDR3 DNA: TGTGCCATCACTCCCCAGGGAAGGGTGACAGATACGCAGTATTTT.

This clonotype has a handful of counts. V is TRBV7-8 and J is TRBJ1-1; D gene unclear. Germline assignment: CDR1 SGHVS and CDR2 FQNEAQ. This CDR3 has 12 residues. V lost 2 bases, J lost 6 bases, and 7 bases lay in between. The DNA for the CDR3 is TGTGCCAGCAGCTTAAGGTTTTCTGAAGCTTTCTTT. It yields the protein CASSLRFSEAFF.

This clonotype appeared many times. The rearrangement uses TRBV12-3 or TRBV12-4 and TRBJ2-7; 13 nucleotides agree with TRBD2. CDR3 length: 16 residues. Trimming at V came to 5 bases and at J to 3 bases, leaving 7 bases not matched to a gene. The CDR3 DNA follows: TGTGCCAGCAGTCCCCGACTAGCGGGGGGCGACTACGAGCAGTACTTC. It specifies CASSPRLAGGDYEQYF.

This clonotype came up a few times. The chain couples TRBV20-1 to TRBJ2-1; D is perhaps TRBD2 (5 bases). CDR1 and CDR2 (germline): DFQATT, SNEGSKA (reference sequence). This CDR3 has 15 residues. The germline V and J ends were trimmed by 4 bases and 8 bases, with 21 bases remaining between them. CDR3 DNA sequence: TGCAGTGCTATCTCCCGGGATTGGATCGGCGATGAGCAGTTCTTC. Its protein is CSAISRDWIGDEQFF.

This clonotype occurred a few times. J is TRBJ2-1 and V is TRBV5-1, with a weak D call TRBD1 (5 bases). The V end lost 3 bases, the J end lost 4 bases, and 8 bases lay between the germline ends. The germline CDR1 and CDR2 sequences are SGHRS and YFSETQ. The CDR3 runs to 13 residues. DNA of the CDR3: TGCGCCAGCAGCTCGGACATATACAATGAGCAGTTCTTC. The encoded protein is CASSSDIYNEQFF.

This clonotype has at least ten counts. This rearrangement joins TRBV9 to TRBJ2-5; D gene unclear. V lost 3 bases and J 1 base, leaving 7 bases between the germline ends. The germline CDR1 and CDR2 sequences are SGDLS and YYNGEE. The CDR3 contains 13 residues. This CDR3 reads CASSALGQETQYF. The CDR3, as DNA: TGTGCCAGCAGCGCCTTGGGCCAAGAGACCCAGTACTTC.

The CDR3 DNA sequence: TGTGCCAGTAGTATATCCAGCGGGAAGACCTACAATGAGCAGTTCTTC. It encodes CASSISSGKTYNEQFF. The rearrangement joins TRBV19 to TRBJ2-1; 7 nucleotides agree with TRBD2. Germline values: CDR1 LNHDA, CDR2 SQIVND (reference sequence). The length of the CDR3 is 16 residues. After removal of 2 bases from V and 2 bases from J, the junction contained 6 bases not matched to a gene.

The chain recombines TRBV3-1 with TRBJ1-4; D is ambiguous. V lost 4 bases and J lost 8, with 17 bases in between. CDR1 is LGHDT and CDR2 is YNNKEL in the germline V gene (reference sequence). This CDR3 comprises 15 residues. Here the CDR3 DNA reads TGTGCCAGCAGCCCAGGTGGGATTCTGGGCGAAAAACTGTTTTTT. Protein: CASSPGGILGEKLFF.